This is a list of T cell receptor beta chains from one sample in a study of T cell repertoires in cytomegalovirus infection. Via MiXCR, TCRdb re-called the reads, giving one row per CDR3 protein. The profile shows nearly 550,000 distinct CDR3 sequences, approximately 16% of them singletons. The material sequenced was CD8+ T cells from PBMCs. All receptors derive from a human donor in good health (CMV status not recorded). Some clones in this sample may be carry-over from other donors' samples. Both conserved end residues are part of each CDR3. D genes are given only for firm matches. Only some rows state a clone size, as once, few, many or a class for expanded clones.

d_gene: -; v_gene: TRBV20-1; j_gene: TRBJ2-2; abundance: -; CDR3aa: CSASPYLGGTGELFF; CDR3nt: TGCAGCGCTAGCCCCTATTTGGGGGGCACCGGGGAGCTGTTTTTT
d_gene: -; v_gene: TRBV19; j_gene: TRBJ2-3; abundance: -; CDR3aa: CASSIAREAPDTQYF; CDR3nt: TGTGCCAGTAGTATAGCCCGAGAAGCCCCAGATACGCAGTATTTT
d_gene: -; v_gene: TRBV18; j_gene: TRBJ2-7; abundance: few; CDR3aa: CASSPPDHYEQYF; CDR3nt: TGTGCCAGCTCACCACCCGACCACTACGAGCAGTACTTC
d_gene: -; v_gene: TRBV7-6; j_gene: TRBJ2-3; abundance: many; CDR3aa: CASSRLTISTDTQYF; CDR3nt: TGTGCCAGCAGTCGCCTTACGATTAGCACAGATACGCAGTATTTT
d_gene: -; v_gene: TRBV29-1; j_gene: TRBJ2-7; abundance: many; CDR3aa: CSVEDPGSFPTPYEQYF; CDR3nt: TGCAGCGTTGAAGACCCGGGCTCTTTTCCCACCCCCTACGAGCAGTACTTC
d_gene: TRBD2; v_gene: TRBV20-1; j_gene: TRBJ2-7; abundance: many; CDR3aa: CSARHLAAPTYEQYF; CDR3nt: TGCAGTGCTAGACATCTAGCGGCCCCAACCTACGAGCAGTACTTC
d_gene: -; v_gene: TRBV7-9; j_gene: TRBJ1-1; abundance: few; CDR3aa: CVSSLVGVIAEAFF; CDR3nt: TGTGTCAGCAGCTTAGTTGGGGTTATTGCTGAAGCTTTCTTT
d_gene: TRBD1; v_gene: TRBV5-6; j_gene: TRBJ2-1; abundance: -; CDR3aa: CASILAGTANNEQFF; CDR3nt: TGTGCCAGCATCTTAGCCGGGACAGCAAACAATGAGCAGTTCTTC
d_gene: -; v_gene: TRBV27; j_gene: TRBJ2-7; abundance: many; CDR3aa: CASSLRGTAYEQYF; CDR3nt: TGTGCCAGCAGTTTAAGGGGCACGGCCTACGAGCAGTACTTC
d_gene: -; v_gene: TRBV7-8; j_gene: TRBJ1-1; abundance: many; CDR3aa: CASSLRFQNTEAFF; CDR3nt: TGTGCCAGCAGCTTAAGGTTCCAGAACACTGAAGCTTTCTTT
d_gene: TRBD1; v_gene: TRBV5-4; j_gene: TRBJ1-1; abundance: many; CDR3aa: CASSLDRGIYSEAFF; CDR3nt: TGTGCCAGCAGCTTGGACAGGGGGATATATTCTGAAGCTTTCTTT
d_gene: -; v_gene: TRBV4-2; j_gene: TRBJ1-1; abundance: few; CDR3aa: CASSQDVSTEAFF; CDR3nt: TGTGCCAGCAGCCAAGATGTATCCACTGAAGCTTTCTTT
d_gene: -; v_gene: TRBV2; j_gene: TRBJ2-7; abundance: few; CDR3aa: CASIGGVLEQYF; CDR3nt: TGTGCCAGCATTGGGGGAGTACTCGAGCAGTACTTC
d_gene: -; v_gene: TRBV29-1; j_gene: TRBJ1-1; abundance: -; CDR3aa: CSVEIFTGAGTEAFF; CDR3nt: TGCAGCGTTGAAATTTTTACGGGGGCAGGGACTGAAGCTTTCTTT
d_gene: TRBD2; v_gene: TRBV12-3/TRBV12-4; j_gene: TRBJ2-3; abundance: -; CDR3aa: CASTTRTRADTQYF; CDR3nt: TGTGCCAGCACTACGAGGACTAGAGCAGATACGCAGTATTTT
d_gene: TRBD1; v_gene: TRBV5-1; j_gene: TRBJ2-3; abundance: -; CDR3aa: CASSVTGTAPDTQYF; CDR3nt: TGCGCCAGCAGCGTAACCGGGACAGCCCCAGATACGCAGTATTTT
d_gene: -; v_gene: TRBV19; j_gene: TRBJ2-2; abundance: many; CDR3aa: CASITKAPTGELFF; CDR3nt: TGTGCCAGTATCACCAAAGCCCCCACCGGGGAGCTGTTTTTT
d_gene: TRBD1; v_gene: TRBV6-6; j_gene: TRBJ2-7; abundance: -; CDR3aa: CASRENRGLSEQYF; CDR3nt: TGTGCCAGCAGAGAGAACAGGGGGCTCAGCGAGCAGTACTTC
d_gene: TRBD2; v_gene: TRBV27; j_gene: TRBJ2-3; abundance: -; CDR3aa: CASSPLSGGGADTQYF; CDR3nt: TGTGCCAGCAGTCCCCTTAGCGGGGGGGGGGCAGATACGCAGTATTTT
d_gene: -; v_gene: TRBV11-2; j_gene: TRBJ1-3; abundance: -; CDR3aa: CASSHPRGLSGNTIYF; CDR3nt: TGTGCCAGCAGCCACCCCCGGGGGCTATCTGGAAACACCATATATTTT
d_gene: -; v_gene: TRBV3-1; j_gene: TRBJ2-7; abundance: -; CDR3aa: CASSQGGYTYEQYF; CDR3nt: TGTGCCAGCAGCCAAGGAGGGTACACCTACGAGCAGTACTTC
d_gene: -; v_gene: TRBV11-2; j_gene: TRBJ2-7; abundance: many; CDR3aa: CASSLGPDIYEQYF; CDR3nt: TGTGCCAGCAGCTTAGGGCCGGATATCTACGAGCAGTACTTC
d_gene: -; v_gene: TRBV7-9; j_gene: TRBJ1-1; abundance: few; CDR3aa: CASSLPGGEAFF; CDR3nt: TGTGCCAGCAGCCTCCCAGGCGGCGAAGCTTTCTTT
d_gene: -; v_gene: TRBV19; j_gene: TRBJ1-5; abundance: -; CDR3aa: CASSIARNQPQHF; CDR3nt: TGTGCCAGTAGTATAGCCAGGAATCAGCCCCAGCATTTT
d_gene: -; v_gene: TRBV6-5; j_gene: TRBJ2-5; abundance: -; CDR3aa: CASSPSGGRGETQYF; CDR3nt: TGTGCCAGCAGTCCTTCTGGCGGGCGCGGGGAGACCCAGTACTTC
d_gene: -; v_gene: TRBV7-3; j_gene: TRBJ2-3; abundance: -; CDR3aa: CASSLMWVEDMVDTQYF; CDR3nt: TGTGCCAGCAGCTTAATGTGGGTAGAAGATATGGTAGATACGCAGTATTTT
d_gene: -; v_gene: TRBV19; j_gene: TRBJ1-5; abundance: -; CDR3aa: CASSIVFTGQPQQF; CDR3nt: TGTGCCAGTAGTATAGTCTTTACAGGACAGCCCCAGCAATTT
d_gene: -; v_gene: TRBV5-1; j_gene: TRBJ2-1; abundance: -; CDR3aa: CASSIGTGEQFF; CDR3nt: TGCGCCAGCAGCATAGGGACCGGAGAGCAGTTCTTC
d_gene: -; v_gene: TRBV7-3; j_gene: TRBJ2-7; abundance: many; CDR3aa: CASSLGGPRGEQYF; CDR3nt: TGTGCCAGCAGCTTAGGGGGACCCCGGGGCGAGCAGTACTTC
d_gene: -; v_gene: TRBV27; j_gene: TRBJ1-6; abundance: -; CDR3aa: CASSLSRGEGNSPLHF; CDR3nt: TGTGCCAGCAGTTTATCGAGAGGGGAGGGCAATTCACCCCTCCACTTT
d_gene: -; v_gene: TRBV7-9; j_gene: TRBJ2-7; abundance: -; CDR3aa: CASSQDSAYEQYF; CDR3nt: TGTGCCAGCAGCCAAGATAGCGCCTACGAGCAGTACTTC
d_gene: -; v_gene: TRBV7-3; j_gene: TRBJ2-3; abundance: many; CDR3aa: CASSFSGDTDTQYF; CDR3nt: TGTGCCAGCAGCTTTTCAGGGGACACAGATACGCAGTATTTT
d_gene: -; v_gene: TRBV6-1; j_gene: TRBJ1-5; abundance: many; CDR3aa: CASSGRKTVTPQHF; CDR3nt: TGTGCCAGCAGTGGCCGCAAAACCGTCACACCCCAGCATTTT
d_gene: TRBD2; v_gene: TRBV7-6; j_gene: TRBJ2-1; abundance: many; CDR3aa: CASSLKLARGNEQFF; CDR3nt: TGTGCCAGCAGCTTAAAACTAGCGAGGGGCAATGAGCAGTTCTTC
d_gene: TRBD2; v_gene: TRBV19; j_gene: TRBJ2-3; abundance: -; CDR3aa: CASSTTSGTDTQYF; CDR3nt: TGTGCCAGTAGTACCACTAGCGGCACAGATACGCAGTATTTT
d_gene: -; v_gene: TRBV29-1; j_gene: TRBJ2-7; abundance: few; CDR3aa: CSVGVSSYEQYF; CDR3nt: TGCAGCGTCGGAGTAAGCTCCTACGAGCAGTACTTC
d_gene: -; v_gene: TRBV7-9; j_gene: TRBJ2-1; abundance: many; CDR3aa: CASSLSRGLGQFF; CDR3nt: TGTGCCAGCAGCTTAAGCAGGGGCTTGGGGCAGTTCTTC
d_gene: TRBD2; v_gene: TRBV7-6; j_gene: TRBJ2-1; abundance: many; CDR3aa: CASRPLAYSYNEQFF; CDR3nt: TGTGCCAGCAGACCACTAGCGTACTCCTACAATGAGCAGTTCTTC
d_gene: -; v_gene: TRBV27; j_gene: TRBJ1-5; abundance: -; CDR3aa: CASSLSIPDRFNQPQHF; CDR3nt: TGTGCCAGCAGTTTATCGATACCCGACAGATTTAATCAGCCCCAGCATTTT
d_gene: TRBD2; v_gene: TRBV12-3/TRBV12-4; j_gene: TRBJ2-5; abundance: many; CDR3aa: CASSGPLAGGPTYETQYF; CDR3nt: TGTGCCAGCAGTGGGCCGCTAGCGGGGGGGCCGACTTATGAGACCCAGTACTTC
d_gene: -; v_gene: TRBV29-1; j_gene: TRBJ1-4; abundance: few; CDR3aa: CSVKGEGEKLFF; CDR3nt: TGCAGCGTTAAGGGGGAAGGCGAAAAACTGTTTTTT
d_gene: -; v_gene: TRBV7-9; j_gene: TRBJ1-2; abundance: -; CDR3aa: CARSLVQKYGYTF; CDR3nt: TGTGCCAGAAGCTTAGTACAGAAATATGGCTACACCTTC
d_gene: -; v_gene: TRBV28; j_gene: TRBJ1-4; abundance: -; CDR3aa: CARSSPDGTANNEKMFF; CDR3nt: TGTGCCAGAAGTTCTCCAGACGGAACTGCAAATAATGAAAAAATGTTTTTT
d_gene: -; v_gene: TRBV30; j_gene: TRBJ1-2; abundance: few; CDR3aa: CACRRQARGDYGYTF; CDR3nt: TGTGCCTGCCGCCGTCAGGCCCGAGGTGACTATGGCTACACCTTC
d_gene: -; v_gene: TRBV4-1; j_gene: TRBJ1-2; abundance: -; CDR3aa: CASSQKQENYGYTF; CDR3nt: TGCGCCAGCAGCCAAAAACAGGAAAACTATGGCTACACCTTC
d_gene: TRBD1; v_gene: TRBV7-9; j_gene: TRBJ2-7; abundance: many; CDR3aa: CASSSPGQGHYEQYF; CDR3nt: TGTGCCAGCAGCTCTCCGGGACAGGGCCACTACGAGCAGTACTTC
d_gene: -; v_gene: TRBV7-2; j_gene: TRBJ1-1; abundance: many; CDR3aa: CASSLGQDVEAFF; CDR3nt: TGTGCCAGCAGCTTAGGGCAGGACGTTGAAGCTTTCTTT
d_gene: TRBD1; v_gene: TRBV11-2; j_gene: TRBJ1-1; abundance: many; CDR3aa: CASSLTTGTTEAFF; CDR3nt: TGTGCCAGCAGCCTCACGACAGGGACCACTGAAGCTTTCTTT
d_gene: TRBD1; v_gene: TRBV19; j_gene: TRBJ1-2; abundance: many; CDR3aa: CASRRTGTGDFYGYTF; CDR3nt: TGTGCCAGTAGGCGCACCGGGACAGGGGACTTCTATGGCTACACCTTC
d_gene: -; v_gene: TRBV5-1; j_gene: TRBJ1-1; abundance: few; CDR3aa: CASSLGRARNTEAFF; CDR3nt: TGCGCCAGCAGCTTGGGCAGGGCAAGGAACACTGAAGCTTTCTTT
d_gene: TRBD2; v_gene: TRBV3-1; j_gene: TRBJ2-2; abundance: once; CDR3aa: CTSSQAPLRGGHTGELFF; CDR3nt: TGTACCAGCAGCCAAGCCCCCCTGCGGGGGGGCCACACCGGGGAGCTGTTTTTT
d_gene: -; v_gene: TRBV19; j_gene: TRBJ2-7; abundance: few; CDR3aa: CASSIDPMRNEQYF; CDR3nt: TGTGCCAGTAGTATAGACCCTATGAGGAACGAGCAGTACTTC
d_gene: -; v_gene: TRBV20-1; j_gene: TRBJ2-7; abundance: few; CDR3aa: CSASGPLSYEQYF; CDR3nt: TGCAGTGCTAGCGGGCCCTTGTCCTACGAGCAGTACTTC
d_gene: TRBD2; v_gene: TRBV24-1; j_gene: TRBJ2-1; abundance: few; CDR3aa: CATSRTSGSNNEQFF; CDR3nt: TGTGCCACCTCCAGGACTAGCGGGAGTAACAATGAGCAGTTCTTC
d_gene: TRBD1; v_gene: TRBV20-1; j_gene: TRBJ1-6; abundance: -; CDR3aa: CSARTRTGRNSPLHF; CDR3nt: TGCAGTGCTCGAACCCGGACAGGGAGGAATTCACCCCTCCACTTT
d_gene: -; v_gene: TRBV27; j_gene: TRBJ1-2; abundance: once; CDR3aa: CASSLSRRRAHYGYTF; CDR3nt: TGTGCCAGCAGTTTATCGAGACGGAGGGCCCACTATGGCTACACCTTC
d_gene: TRBD2; v_gene: TRBV7-8; j_gene: TRBJ2-1; abundance: many; CDR3aa: CASSLEVSSGGAEQFF; CDR3nt: TGTGCCAGCAGCTTAGAGGTCTCTAGCGGGGGGGCAGAACAGTTCTTC
d_gene: -; v_gene: TRBV3-1; j_gene: TRBJ1-2; abundance: few; CDR3aa: CASSHPAPSDYGYTF; CDR3nt: TGTGCCAGCAGCCACCCTGCCCCGAGCGACTATGGCTACACCTTC